This T cell receptor (beta chain) was sequenced in a study of CD8 T cell repertoires and HIV-1 epitope variants. Turning to this clone: The antigen is not known.

Repertoires were generated with immunoSEQ multiplex PCR, while TCRdb's copy carries only in-frame clones and drops some. This sample has 4,500 to 7,000 clones, with over 60% found just once. The CDR3 has 15 amino acids. The germline gives CDR1 SGHVS, CDR2 FNYEAQ. V was cut by 3 bases and J by 2 bases, with 13 bases left in between. The TCR originated in a male donor with HIV. The sample was cultured CD8+ T cells derived from PBMCs. The chain combines TRBV7-6 with TRBJ2-5; no clear D. The CDR3 is CASSLLRREQETQYF. The CDR3 coding sequence is TGTGCCAGCAGCTTGCTTCGAAGGGAACAAGAGACCCAGTACTTC.